This T cell receptor (beta chain) was recovered during a study of T cell repertoires in ileal Crohn's disease. Overall study context: Median disease duration was approximately eight years; about 37% smoked at surgery.

This clone appeared once. Sequenced by immunoSEQ multiplex PCR; TCRdb stores in-frame clones only, minus some. This sample carries roughly 5,000 clones, about 69% of them seen once, and the ten largest clones take just under 30%. From germline, CDR1 is SGHAT and CDR2 FQNNGV. CDR3 length: 16 residues. The V and J ends lost 3 bases and 1 base respectively, with 14 bases between them. Specified time point: neoterminal ileum biopsy at postoperative endoscopy, about 6 months after surgery. The chain is built from TRBV11-2 and TRBJ2-3; TRBD2 might be the D (6 bases). The specimen sequenced was ileal tissue. The sequence was obtained from an adult with Crohn's disease. In DNA, the CDR3 is TGTGCCAGCAGCTTCGAACCGGGGGAGGGCACAGATACGCAGTATTTT. The encoded protein is CASSFEPGEGTDTQYF.